The 14 T cell receptor beta chains in this list originate from one sample, sequenced in a study of technical replicates of blood from several donors (dated by TCRdb to 2016 to 2017). Library method: the immunoSEQ multiplex PCR assay. Entries here come from immuneACCESS through TCRdb and include only in-frame sequences with V and J called. Some clones fail to appear in such tables; in the studies checked, an unresolved V gene covers under half of the shortfall, and the cause of the remainder is unknown. This sample holds 65,000 to 85,000 clones; roughly 96% were observed only once. Jointly, the top ten make up 0.2% of the sample. The source material was T cells isolated from PBMCs. Every receptor here comes from a human donor in good health.

This sequence joins TRBV19 and TRBJ1-5; 11 bases match TRBD1. The CDR3 has 14 amino acids. Trimming at V came to 11 bases and at J to 5 bases, leaving 8 bases not matched to a gene. The germline V gene has CDR1 LNHDA and CDR2 SQIVND (reference sequence). CDR3: CAGGQGARDQPQHF. For the CDR3, the DNA is TGTGCCGGCGGACAGGGGGCAAGAGATCAGCCCCAGCATTTT.

Only one count was recorded for this clone. This chain joins TRBV6-5 and TRBJ2-7; the D is unclear. Deletions cut 7 bases from V and 0 bases from J, with 4 bases between. This CDR3 is 11 amino acids long. CDR1 and CDR2 (germline): MNHEY, SVGAGI. CDR3 region: CASTGSYEQYF. CDR3 coding DNA: TGTGCCAGCACCGGCTCCTACGAGCAGTACTTC.

The J gene is TRBJ2-3, the V gene TRBV10-1, with 9 bases matching TRBD2. CDR3 length: 16 amino acids. CDR1 and CDR2 (germline): WNHNN, SYGVQD (reference sequence). V lost 4 bases and J lost 2; bases outside the gene matches: 7. CDR3 region: CASSGTAGGDTDTQYF. DNA for the CDR3: TGCGCCAGCAGTGGGACAGCGGGAGGCGACACAGATACGCAGTATTTT.

The rearrangement joins TRBV5-1 to TRBJ1-4, with D hard to call. Germline assignment: CDR1 SGHRS and CDR2 YFSETQ. The CDR3 is 15 amino acids. V was shortened by 4 bases and J by 0 bases, with 10 bases between the two germline ends. The CDR3 here is CASSREGATNEKLFF. The CDR3 DNA sequence: TGCGCCAGCAGCCGTGAGGGTGCAACTAATGAAAAACTGTTTTTT. The whole variable domain, remainder taken from reference TRBV5-1 and TRBJ1-4, is KAGVTQTPRYLIKTRGQQVTLSCSPISGHRSVSWYQQTPGQGLQFLFEYFSETQRNKGNFPGRFSGRQFSNSRSEMNVSTLELGDSALYLCASSREGATNEKLFFGSGTQLSVL.

The V and J genes are TRBV18 and TRBJ1-1; 8 bases are a match to TRBD1. V was pared by 6 bases and J by 2 bases, with 17 bases of the junction left unmatched. CDR3 length equals 18 residues. The germline gives CDR1 KGHSH, CDR2 LQKENI. This CDR3 is CASSLFDLGQGINTEAFF. In DNA form, the CDR3 reads TGTGCCAGCTCGCTCTTTGATCTAGGACAGGGAATTAACACTGAAGCTTTCTTT.

J is TRBJ1-3 and V is TRBV23-1, with 9 bases aligning to TRBD1. TRBV23-1 falls under the ORF class, with uncertain function. J gave up 0 bases and V 2 bases, and 2 bases lay outside the gene matches. The CDR3 consists of 16 residues. The CDR3 sequence is CASSQTDRGSGNTIYF. CDR3 in DNA: TGCGCCAGCAGTCAAACGGACAGGGGCTCTGGAAACACCATATATTTT.

The J gene is TRBJ2-7, the V gene TRBV27, with 13 nucleotides matching TRBD2. CDR1 is MNHEY and CDR2 is SMNVEV in the germline V gene (reference sequence). The V and J ends lost 5 bases and 7 bases, in that order; junction bases with no gene match: 11. The CDR3 extends over 16 amino acids. CDR3 DNA: TGTGCCAGCAGTCTGCAACTAGCGGGAGGGCCGCGGGAGCAGTACTTC. It codes for CASSLQLAGGPREQYF.

The J gene is TRBJ2-5, the V gene TRBV5-1; possible D gene TRBD1, 6 bases. The V end was cut by 4 bases, the J end by 1 base, with 8 bases between. The germline V gene has CDR1 SGHRS and CDR2 YFSETQ. The CDR3 runs 13 residues. In DNA form, the CDR3 reads TGCGCCAGCAGCCTGGACAGCCAAGAGACCCAGTACTTC. It is translated as CASSLDSQETQYF.

V is TRBV5-1 and J is TRBJ2-1; 7 bases map to TRBD2. V trimming: 6 bases; J trimming: 5 bases; junction bases outside the gene matches: 8. CDR3 length: 14 residues. CDR1 SGHRS and CDR2 YFSETQ come from the germline V gene. The CDR3 bases are TGCGCCAGCATTGGTGGGAGGGGCAACAATGAGCAGTTCTTC. Translated, it gives CASIGGRGNNEQFF.

This chain connects TRBV19 to TRBJ2-5; 12 nucleotides line up with TRBD2. The germline CDR1 and CDR2 sequences are LNHDA and SQIVND (reference sequence). The CDR3 runs to 16 residues. Unmatched junction bases numbered 5, after V lost 4 bases and J lost 2 bases. The DNA of the CDR3 is TGTGCCAGTAGTACCCCTAGCGGGAGGGGGCAAGAGACCCAGTACTTC. This translates into CASSTPSGRGQETQYF.

The chain uses TRBV7-8 and TRBJ2-7, with 9 bases lining up with TRBD1. The CDR3 has 15 residues. Germline V lookup: CDR1 SGHVS, CDR2 FQNEAQ. V was pared by 5 bases and J by 3 bases, with 8 bases of the junction left unmatched. CDR3 protein: CASSGDRDGYYEQYF. DNA of the CDR3: TGTGCCAGCAGCGGGGACAGGGATGGATACTACGAGCAGTACTTC.

The V gene is TRBV9, the J gene TRBJ1-2; D remains ambiguous. CDR1 and CDR2 from the germline V gene are SGDLS and YYNGEE. The CDR3 extends over 14 amino acids. Trimming cost V 3 bases and J 3 bases, with 12 bases left between them. CDR3 sequence reads: CASSEVTADYGYTF. CDR3 bases: TGTGCCAGCAGCGAGGTAACAGCGGACTATGGCTACACCTTC. Combining the CDR3 with reference TRBV9 and TRBJ1-2 gives the whole variable domain DSGVTQTPKHLITATGQRVTLRCSPRSGDLSVYWYQQSLDQGLQFLIQYYNGEERAKGNILERFSAQQFPDLHSELNLSSLELGDSALYFCASSEVTADYGYTFGSGTRLTVV.

This chain links TRBV27 with TRBJ2-3; 9 bases map to TRBD2. Per the germline V gene, CDR1 is MNHEY and CDR2 is SMNVEV (reference sequence). The CDR3 contains 16 residues. Trimming took 10 bases from V and 2 from J; bases not matched to a gene: 13. The CDR3 DNA follows: TGTGCCACTTGCGCGTGGGCGGGAGGGCCCACAGATACGCAGTATTTT. Its protein is CATCAWAGGPTDTQYF.

The chain uses TRBV27 and TRBJ1-1, with D possibly being TRBD1 (5 bases). V was pared by 7 bases and J by 6 bases, with 9 bases between. The CDR3 contains 11 residues. CDR1 MNHEY and CDR2 SMNVEV come from the germline V gene (reference sequence). CDR3 in DNA: TGTGCCAGCATGGGGGGGGCTGAAGCTTTCTTT. Its protein is CASMGGAEAFF.